These 31 T cell receptor beta chains share one sample of origin, sequenced in a study of cytomegalovirus exposure and HLA in healthy donors. Vbeta (60) and Jbeta (13) primers were used in the PCR. Assay used: immunoSEQ multiplex PCR; TCRdb lists only in-frame clones, some missing. The top ten clones hold more than 9% of a sample with approximately 100,000 clones, roughly 70% of them seen once. Sequencing input: PBMCs. The receptors were sampled from a man aged 50-59 years in good health and CMV-seronegative.

The chain employs TRBV5-8 and TRBJ1-2, with TRBD1 identical over 8 bases. Germline V gene lookup returns CDR1 SGHTS and CDR2 YDEGEE. After removal of 2 bases from V and 8 bases from J, the junction contained 5 bases not matched to a gene. The CDR3 has 13 amino acids. In nucleotides, the CDR3 is TGTGCCAGCAGCTTTGGACAGGGAGTAGGCTACACCTTC. Its translation: CASSFGQGVGYTF.

The gene calls are TRBV7-9 and TRBJ2-5; weak D call: TRBD2 (6 bases). Germline V lookup: CDR1 SEHNR, CDR2 FQNEAQ (reference sequence). V was cut by 8 bases and J by 4 bases, with 17 bases left in between. The CDR3 consists of 14 residues. CDR3 coding DNA: TGTGCCAGCGATTCCGGGACTGGGTCAGAGACCCAGTACTTC. This gives the protein CASDSGTGSETQYF. The variable domain in full, with the rest retrieved from reference TRBV7-9 and TRBJ2-5, is DTGVSQNPRHKITKRGQNVTFRCDPISEHNRLYWYRQTLGQGPEFLTYFQNEAQLEKSRLLSDRFSAERPKGSFSTLEIQRTEQGDSAMYLCASDSGTGSETQYFGPGTRLLVL.

This chain links TRBV7-9 with TRBJ1-1, with 7 bases matching TRBD1. The germline CDR1 and CDR2 sequences are SEHNR and FQNEAQ (reference sequence). This CDR3 region has 13 residues. The ends lost 7 bases at V and 7 bases at J; junction bases unmatched: 9. The CDR3 DNA sequence: TGTGCCAGCACCCAGACAGGGTTCCTTGAAGCTTTCTTT. Encoded protein: CASTQTGFLEAFF. Full variable domain (rest looked up from reference TRBV7-9 and TRBJ1-1): DTGVSQNPRHKITKRGQNVTFRCDPISEHNRLYWYRQTLGQGPEFLTYFQNEAQLEKSRLLSDRFSAERPKGSFSTLEIQRTEQGDSAMYLCASTQTGFLEAFFGQGTRLTVV.

The V and J genes are TRBV30 and TRBJ2-3; D not resolved. Germline-derived CDR1 and CDR2 are GTSNPN and SVGIG (reference sequence). The CDR3 covers 12 residues. Trimming left V 5 bases short and J 0 bases short, with 6 bases between. The CDR3, as DNA: TGTGCCTGGGACATAAGCACAGATACGCAGTATTTT. Translation gives CAWDISTDTQYF.

This chain joins TRBV20-1 and TRBJ1-1; D gene uncertain. This CDR3 region has 11 residues. Trimming removed 2 bases at V and 7 bases at J, with 8 bases between. Germline CDR1 reads DFQATT; CDR2 reads SNEGSKA (reference sequence). For the CDR3, the DNA is TGCAGTGCTAGAAACCGGGATGAAGCTTTCTTT. It yields the protein CSARNRDEAFF.

The V call is TRBV2, the J call TRBJ2-1; possible D gene TRBD1, 6 bases. The CDR3 runs 16 residues. In germline, CDR1 is SNHLY, CDR2 FYNNEI. Trimming took 4 bases from V and 1 from J, leaving 14 bases between them. The CDR3: CASSVQAGVSYNEQFF. The CDR3 bases are TGTGCCAGCAGTGTGCAGGCAGGGGTTTCCTACAATGAGCAGTTCTTC.

The chain combines TRBV28 with TRBJ1-2, with 8 bases aligning to TRBD1. Trimming at V came to 4 bases and at J to 4 bases, leaving 5 bases not matched to a gene. The germline gives CDR1 MDHEN, CDR2 SYDVKM. This CDR3 has 14 amino acids. The DNA for the CDR3 is TGTGCCAGCAGTTCGACAGGGGAAGTCTATGGCTACACCTTC. This encodes CASSSTGEVYGYTF.

The chain links TRBV7-2 to TRBJ2-1; the match to TRBD2 covers 14 bases. CDR3 length: 16 residues. V was pared by 2 bases and J by 4 bases, with 1 base of the junction left unmatched. Germline lookup yields CDR1 SGHTA and CDR2 FQGNSA. The CDR3 nucleotides are TGTGCCAGCAGCTTACGACTAGCGGGAGGGTACAATGAGCAGTTCTTC. Amino acid sequence: CASSLRLAGGYNEQFF.

V gene TRBV27 combines with J gene TRBJ2-2; weak D call: TRBD1 (6 bases). Germline CDR1 is MNHEY and CDR2 is SMNVEV (reference sequence). The CDR3 length is 16 residues. V lost 0 bases and J 6 bases, leaving 14 bases between the germline ends. The CDR3 loop is CASSLSIRTAAGELFF. As DNA, the CDR3 is TGTGCCAGCAGTTTATCCATACGGACAGCGGCCGGGGAGCTGTTTTTT.

This rearrangement joins TRBV18 to TRBJ1-1, with D possibly TRBD1 on 6 matching bases. The V and J ends lost 2 bases and 4 bases respectively, with 20 bases between them. There are 17 residues in the CDR3. Germline CDR1 KGHSH, CDR2 LQKENI. The CDR3 sequence is CASSPAGAGDRGTEAFF. CDR3 bases: TGTGCCAGCTCACCAGCTGGGGCAGGGGATCGCGGCACTGAAGCTTTCTTT.

The rearrangement links TRBV12-2 to TRBJ1-5; TRBD1, the table's D call, was not compared with the DNA. TRBV12-2 is a documented pseudogene. The CDR3 contains 15 residues. CDR3: CASRWYRGVNQPQHF. The CDR3 DNA reads as TGTGCAAGTCGCTGGTACAGGGGGGTCAATCAGCCCCAGCATTTT.

The V and J genes are TRBV11-3 and TRBJ2-2, with a weak D call TRBD1 (5 bases). V was pared by 5 bases and J by 2 bases, with 15 bases between. The germline V gene has CDR1 SGHNT and CDR2 YENEEA. The CDR3 totals 16 residues. DNA of the CDR3: TGTGCCAGCAGCAAGGGGTGGCAGGGAAACACCGGGGAGCTGTTTTTT. As protein: CASSKGWQGNTGELFF.

The gene calls are TRBV29-1 and TRBJ2-7; 8 nucleotides align to TRBD2. Trimming removed 6 bases from V and 3 bases from J; junction bases left unmatched: 22. CDR1 and CDR2 (germline): SQVTM, ANQGSEA. The CDR3 has 18 residues. The DNA of the CDR3 is TGCAGCGTCCAGGTCGGTGCGGGACTAGGGGGTTATGGCTACGAGCAGTACTTC. Protein product: CSVQVGAGLGGYGYEQYF.

V usage is TRBV28 and J usage is TRBJ1-4; D uncertain. V was trimmed by 3 bases and J by 8 bases, leaving 4 bases between them. This CDR3 spans 11 amino acids. CDR1 and CDR2 (germline): MDHEN, SYDVKM. CDR3 nucleotide sequence: TGTGCCAGCAGTTTGCGGGAAAAACTGTTTTTT. It codes for CASSLREKLFF.

The rearrangement uses TRBV28 and TRBJ1-5, with D possibly TRBD1 on 5 matching bases. CDR3 size: 15 residues. Germline V gene data show CDR1 as MDHEN and CDR2 as SYDVKM. Trimming pared 6 bases from V and 5 bases from J, leaving 17 bases between. Written as DNA, the CDR3 is TGTGCCAGCAGCCCCCGGGGGGGGGACCATCAGCCCCAGCATTTT. Its translation is CASSPRGGDHQPQHF.

The chain couples TRBV21-1 to TRBJ1-2; the table's D call TRBD1 went unverified against the DNA. TRBV21-1 is termed a pseudogene. The CDR3 has 18 residues. In nucleotides, the CDR3 is TGTGCCAGCAGCAAAGGTGAAGACACTTCCTCTTCTAACTATGGCTACACCTTC. It codes for CASSKGEDTSSSNYGYTF.

The chain uses TRBV9 and TRBJ2-1, with D possibly being TRBD2 (7 bases). Trimming left V 3 bases short and J 4 bases short, with 17 bases between. Germline V gene data show CDR1 as SGDLS and CDR2 as YYNGEE. The CDR3 contains 16 residues. In nucleotides, the CDR3 is TGTGCCAGCAGCGGACTTAGGGGGGGGGAGTACAATGAGCAGTTCTTC. Protein sequence: CASSGLRGGEYNEQFF.

This clone was picked up one time. The genes are TRBV19 and TRBJ2-7; 14 bases align to TRBD2. This CDR3 contains 17 residues. V shed 10 bases, J shed 6 bases, and the junction held 17 bases outside the gene matches. CDR1 and CDR2 (germline): LNHDA, SQIVND (reference sequence). This chain's CDR3 is CATSRPSGTSGSSEQYF. The CDR3 DNA reads TGTGCCACTAGCAGACCGTCCGGGACTAGCGGGAGTTCCGAGCAGTACTTC.

A note on this clone: One end of the junction is discordant with germline, which a read error may explain. This chain links TRBV7-9 with TRBJ2-7; TRBD1 aligns across 7 bases. The CDR3 totals 14 residues. The germline V gene encodes CDR1 SEHNR and CDR2 FQNEAQ (reference sequence). This CDR3 reads CSSSLGQLISEQYF. In DNA, the CDR3 is TGTTCCAGCAGCTTGGGACAGTTGATAAGCGAGCAGTACTTC. Full variable domain (rest looked up from reference TRBV7-9 and TRBJ2-7): DTGVSQNPRHKITKRGQNVTFRCDPISEHNRLYWYRQTLGQGPEFLTYFQNEAQLEKSRLLSDRFSAERPKGSFSTLEIQRTEQGDSAMYLCSSSLGQLISEQYFGPGTRLTVT.

The CDR3 region is CASSEQGDEQYF. The CDR3 nucleotides read TGTGCCAGCAGTGAACAGGGTGACGAGCAGTACTTC. This sequence joins TRBV6-1 and TRBJ2-7, with D tentatively TRBD1 (5 bases). The CDR3 sequence is 12 residues long. V was trimmed by 2 bases and J by 5 bases, leaving 7 bases between them. Germline V CDR1 and CDR2: MNHNS, SASEGT.

V usage is TRBV5-1 and J usage is TRBJ1-1; 9 nucleotides match TRBD1. This CDR3 is built from 14 residues. V shed 4 bases and J 4 bases; nucleotides not matched to a gene: 5. Germline CDR1 SGHRS, CDR2 YFSETQ. CDR3 sequence reads: CASSRTGAGTEAFF. CDR3 coding DNA: TGCGCCAGCAGCAGGACAGGGGCCGGCACTGAAGCTTTCTTT.

Regarding this clone: This sample also contains other DNA sequences that code for the same CDR3. This chain uses TRBV5-1 with TRBJ1-6; no reliable D call. V lost 0 bases and J lost 10, with 8 bases in between. CDR3 size: 13 residues. Per the germline V gene, CDR1 is SGHRS and CDR2 is YFSETQ. In nucleotides, the CDR3 is TGCGCCAGCAGCTTGGCCGGGAGGTCACCCCTCCACTTT. Protein product: CASSLAGRSPLHF.

The CDR3 protein is CASSQRTGRAQYF. For the CDR3, the DNA is TGCGCCAGCAGCCAACGGACAGGGAGGGCCCAGTACTTC. This chain uses TRBV4-1 with TRBJ2-5; TRBD1 is a possible D gene (8 bases). The V gene lost 2 bases and the J gene lost 9 bases, with 13 bases spanning the gap. From germline, CDR1 is MGHRA and CDR2 YSYEKL. This CDR3 comprises 13 residues.

This clone was observed a few times. The V call is TRBV5-1, the J call TRBJ2-3; D is possibly TRBD1 (5 bases). V was clipped by 0 bases and J by 3 bases, with 14 bases between them. There are 16 residues in the CDR3. Germline-derived CDR1 and CDR2 are SGHRS and YFSETQ. In DNA form, the CDR3 reads TGCGCCAGCAGCTTGGTTCTAGGGGCCTCGACAGATACGCAGTATTTT. It specifies CASSLVLGASTDTQYF.

The chain is built from TRBV7-2 and TRBJ2-3; D may be TRBD2 (6 bases). Germline CDR1 reads SGHTA; CDR2 reads FQGNSA. Trimming removed 5 bases at V and 0 bases at J, with 12 bases between. The CDR3 is 15 amino acids. The CDR3 nucleotides read TGTGCCAGCAGCATGGACTACCTTAGCACAGATACGCAGTATTTT. Encoded protein: CASSMDYLSTDTQYF.

This chain joins TRBV19 and TRBJ1-1; unclear D gene. V was cut by 1 base and J by 1 base, with 4 bases left in between. The length of the CDR3 is 13 residues. Germline assignment: CDR1 LNHDA and CDR2 SQIVND (reference sequence). CDR3 protein: CASSIGQNTEAFF. The CDR3 nucleotides are TGTGCCAGTAGTATAGGGCAGAACACTGAAGCTTTCTTT.

The chain employs TRBV29-1 and TRBJ1-5, with 9 bases matching TRBD1. The trim removed 7 bases at V and 5 bases at J, leaving 6 bases unmatched. Germline CDR1 and CDR2: SQVTM and ANQGSEA. The CDR3 totals 13 residues. The CDR3 region has the DNA TGCAGCGCGTCACAGGGGGCCGATCAGCCCCAGCATTTT. Its protein is CSASQGADQPQHF.

The chain employs TRBV15 and TRBJ1-3; 8 bases fit TRBD1. Germline-derived CDR1 and CDR2 are LNHNV and YYDKDF (reference sequence). This CDR3 region has 15 residues. The ends lost 2 bases at V and 5 bases at J; junction bases unmatched: 5. The CDR3 here is CATSRRTGIRNTIYF. CDR3 sequence (DNA): TGTGCCACCAGCAGAAGGACAGGGATTCGAAACACCATATATTTT.

This clone was counted once. This chain uses TRBV7-2 with TRBJ2-2; TRBD1 matches at 10 bases. J lost 4 bases, V lost 5 bases, and 1 base had no gene match. Germline CDR1 SGHTA, CDR2 FQGNSA. The CDR3 is 14 residues long. The CDR3 sequence: CASSGQGGTGELFF. Written as DNA, the CDR3 is TGTGCCAGCAGCGGACAGGGGGGCACCGGGGAGCTGTTTTTT.

This clone was seen a single time. The chain carries TRBV18 and TRBJ1-1; D call uncertain. In germline, CDR1 is KGHSH, CDR2 LQKENI. This CDR3 is built from 14 residues. Trimming took off 6 bases at V and 1 base at J, with 12 bases between the two ends. The CDR3 reads CASSYSGRNTEAFF. Written as DNA, the CDR3 is TGTGCCAGCTCTTACTCGGGTCGGAACACTGAAGCTTTCTTT.

V gene TRBV28 combines with J gene TRBJ1-1; 8 nucleotides agree with TRBD1. The ends lost 6 bases at V and 1 base at J; junction bases unmatched: 4. This CDR3 has 14 residues. The V gene's germline CDR1 is MDHEN and CDR2 SYDVKM. The DNA of the CDR3 is TGTGCCAGCAGCCACAGGGGGGAGAACACTGAAGCTTTCTTT. Translating gives CASSHRGENTEAFF. Supplemented by reference TRBV28 and TRBJ1-1, the full variable domain reads DVKVTQSSRYLVKRTGEKVFLECVQDMDHENMFWYRQDPGLGLRLIYFSYDVKMKEKGDIPEGYSVSREKKERFSLILESASTNQTSMYLCASSHRGENTEAFFGQGTRLTVV.